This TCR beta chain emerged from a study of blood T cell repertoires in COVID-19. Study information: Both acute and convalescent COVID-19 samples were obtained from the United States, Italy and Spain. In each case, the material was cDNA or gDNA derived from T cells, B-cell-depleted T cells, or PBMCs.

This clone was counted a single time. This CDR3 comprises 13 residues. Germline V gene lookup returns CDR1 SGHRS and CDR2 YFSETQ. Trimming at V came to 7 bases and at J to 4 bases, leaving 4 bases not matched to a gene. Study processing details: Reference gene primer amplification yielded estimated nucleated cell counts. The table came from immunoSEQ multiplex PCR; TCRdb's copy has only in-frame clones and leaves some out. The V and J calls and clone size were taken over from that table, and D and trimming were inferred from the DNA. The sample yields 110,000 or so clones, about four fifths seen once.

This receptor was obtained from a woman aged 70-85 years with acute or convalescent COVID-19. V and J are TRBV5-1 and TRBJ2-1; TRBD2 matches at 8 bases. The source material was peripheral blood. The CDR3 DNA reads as TGCGCCAGCCGAGCGGGGGATTACAATGAGCAGTTCTTC. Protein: CASRAGDYNEQFF.